The subject of this entry is one T cell receptor beta chain. Antigen: not known. The table came from immunoSEQ multiplex PCR; TCRdb's copy has only in-frame clones and leaves some out. The sample lists roughly 39,000 clones, 75% to 85% occurring once. Time point indicated: cycle 4 day 1 (C4D1), after 6 weeks of nivolumab. Each patient experienced a relapse that followed autologous stem cell transplantation, and brentuximab vedotin exposure varied. Complete response, partial response or progressive disease constituted the best responses recorded. The V gene's germline CDR1 is LNHDA and CDR2 SQIVND (reference sequence). The CDR3 has 16 amino acids. The V end lost 3 bases, the J end lost 4 bases, and 18 bases lay between the germline ends. This sample stems from a study of PD-1 blockade in classical Hodgkin lymphoma. On the study more broadly: Patients in the cohort were put on intravenous nivolumab, 3 mg/kg every 2 weeks. Findings of the study overall: Reports indicated that newly diagnosed patients had lower baseline TCR diversity than healthy donors did.

J is TRBJ2-5 and V is TRBV19; D is possibly TRBD1 (5 bases). The sequences come from peripheral blood mononuclear cells (PBMCs), collected before the fourth cycle of nivolumab. The receptor comes from a human donor with classical Hodgkin lymphoma. CDR3 bases: TGTGCCAGTAGTATTCGAGGCTCGCGGCAGGGAGAGACCCAGTACTTC. Translation: CASSIRGSRQGETQYF.